Described below is a single T cell receptor beta chain sequence and its context. This specimen belongs to a study of technical replicates of blood from a few donors. TCRdb keeps only in-frame clones here, not all; method: immunoSEQ multiplex PCR. The table includes some 80,000 clones, just over 95% detected once. J lost 5 bases, V lost 1 base, and 3 bases had no gene match. The CDR3 totals 15 residues. Germline CDR1 reads SSHAT; CDR2 reads FNYEAQ (reference sequence). Sequencing used T cells isolated from PBMCs. The V call is TRBV7-7, the J call TRBJ2-2; 8 bases are shared with TRBD2. This TCR derives from a human donor in good health. The CDR3 protein is CASSLDAGGTGELFF. The CDR3, as DNA: TGTGCCAGCAGCTTAGACGCGGGAGGAACCGGGGAGCTGTTTTTT.